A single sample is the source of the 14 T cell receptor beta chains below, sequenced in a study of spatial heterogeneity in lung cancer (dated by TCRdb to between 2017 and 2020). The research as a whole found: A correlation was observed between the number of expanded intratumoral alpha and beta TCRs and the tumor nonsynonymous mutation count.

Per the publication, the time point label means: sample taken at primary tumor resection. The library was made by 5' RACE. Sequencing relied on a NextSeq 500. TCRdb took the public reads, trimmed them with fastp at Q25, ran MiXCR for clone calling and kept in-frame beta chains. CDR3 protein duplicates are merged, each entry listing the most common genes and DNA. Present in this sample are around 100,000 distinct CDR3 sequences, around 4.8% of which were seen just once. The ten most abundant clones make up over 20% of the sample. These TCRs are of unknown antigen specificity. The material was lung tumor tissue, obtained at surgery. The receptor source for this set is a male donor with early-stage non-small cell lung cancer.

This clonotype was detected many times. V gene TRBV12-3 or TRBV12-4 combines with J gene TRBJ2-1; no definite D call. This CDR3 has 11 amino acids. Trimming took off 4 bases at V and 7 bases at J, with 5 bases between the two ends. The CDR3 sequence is CASSSENEQFF. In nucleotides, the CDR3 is TGTGCCAGCAGTTCAGAGAATGAGCAGTTCTTC.

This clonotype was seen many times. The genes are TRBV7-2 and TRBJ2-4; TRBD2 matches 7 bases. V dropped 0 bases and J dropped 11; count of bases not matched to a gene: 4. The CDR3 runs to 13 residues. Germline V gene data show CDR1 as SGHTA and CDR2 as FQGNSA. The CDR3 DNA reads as TGTGCCAGCAGCTTAGCGGGGGAGGGCCTTCAGTACTTC. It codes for CASSLAGEGLQYF.

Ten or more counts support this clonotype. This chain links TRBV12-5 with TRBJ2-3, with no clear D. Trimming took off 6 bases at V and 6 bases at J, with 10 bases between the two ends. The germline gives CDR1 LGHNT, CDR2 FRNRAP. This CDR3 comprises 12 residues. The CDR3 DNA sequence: TGTGCTAGTGGGAAGGCTTGGGATACGCAGTATTTT. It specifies CASGKAWDTQYF.

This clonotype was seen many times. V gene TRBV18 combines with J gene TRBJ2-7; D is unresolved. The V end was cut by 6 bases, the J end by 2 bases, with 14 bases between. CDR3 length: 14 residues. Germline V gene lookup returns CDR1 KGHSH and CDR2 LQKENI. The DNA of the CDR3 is TGTGCCAGCTCTGCATCCGACGGTACCTACGAGCAGTACTTC. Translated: CASSASDGTYEQYF.

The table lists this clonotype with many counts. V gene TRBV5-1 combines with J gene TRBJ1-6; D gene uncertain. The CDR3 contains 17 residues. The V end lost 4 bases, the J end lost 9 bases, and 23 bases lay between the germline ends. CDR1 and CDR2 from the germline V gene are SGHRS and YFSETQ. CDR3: CASSKDRVHGSGSPLHF. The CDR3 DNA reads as TGCGCCAGCAGCAAGGACCGGGTTCACGGATCCGGTTCACCCCTCCACTTT.

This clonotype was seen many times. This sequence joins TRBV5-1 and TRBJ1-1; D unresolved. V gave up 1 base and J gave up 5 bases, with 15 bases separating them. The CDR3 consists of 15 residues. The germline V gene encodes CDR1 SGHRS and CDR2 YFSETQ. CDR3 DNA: TGCGCCAGCAGCTTGCAAGGGTCGGGGAGAACTGAAGCTTTCTTT. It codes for CASSLQGSGRTEAFF.

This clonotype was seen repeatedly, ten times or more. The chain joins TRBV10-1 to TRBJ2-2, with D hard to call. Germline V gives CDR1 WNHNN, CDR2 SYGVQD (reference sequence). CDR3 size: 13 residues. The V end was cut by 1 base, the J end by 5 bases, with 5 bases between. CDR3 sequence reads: CASSELGTGELFF. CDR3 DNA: TGCGCCAGCAGTGAGTTGGGGACCGGGGAGCTGTTTTTT.

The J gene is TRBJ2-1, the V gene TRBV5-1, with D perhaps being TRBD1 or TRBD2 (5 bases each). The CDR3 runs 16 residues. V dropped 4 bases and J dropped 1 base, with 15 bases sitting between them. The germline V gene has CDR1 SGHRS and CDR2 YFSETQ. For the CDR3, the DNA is TGCGCCAGCAGCCCGGATGGGGGTGGGTCCTACAATGAGCAGTTCTTC. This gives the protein CASSPDGGGSYNEQFF.

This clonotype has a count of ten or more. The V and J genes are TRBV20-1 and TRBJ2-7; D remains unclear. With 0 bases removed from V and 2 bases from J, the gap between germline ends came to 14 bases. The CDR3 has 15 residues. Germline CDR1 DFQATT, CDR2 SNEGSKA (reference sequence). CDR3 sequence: CSARDLRPNTYEQYF. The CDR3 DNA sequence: TGCAGTGCTAGAGATTTGCGACCCAACACCTACGAGCAGTACTTC.

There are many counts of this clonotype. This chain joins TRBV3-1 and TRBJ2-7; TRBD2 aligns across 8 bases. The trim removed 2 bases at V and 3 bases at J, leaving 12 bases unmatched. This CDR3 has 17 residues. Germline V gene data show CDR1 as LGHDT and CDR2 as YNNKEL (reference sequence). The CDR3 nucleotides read TGTGCCAGCAGCCAATTTCTTAGCGGGGACCAACTCTACGAGCAGTACTTC. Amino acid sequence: CASSQFLSGDQLYEQYF.

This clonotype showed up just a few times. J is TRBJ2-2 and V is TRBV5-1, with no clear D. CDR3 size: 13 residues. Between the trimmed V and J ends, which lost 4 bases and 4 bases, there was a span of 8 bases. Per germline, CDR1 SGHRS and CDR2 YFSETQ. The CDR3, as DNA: TGCGCCAGCAGCCCTGACACCACCGGGGAGCTGTTTTTT. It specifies CASSPDTTGELFF. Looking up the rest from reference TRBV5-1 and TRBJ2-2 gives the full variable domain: KAGVTQTPRYLIKTRGQQVTLSCSPISGHRSVSWYQQTPGQGLQFLFEYFSETQRNKGNFPGRFSGRQFSNSRSEMNVSTLELGDSALYLCASSPDTTGELFFGEGSRLTVL.

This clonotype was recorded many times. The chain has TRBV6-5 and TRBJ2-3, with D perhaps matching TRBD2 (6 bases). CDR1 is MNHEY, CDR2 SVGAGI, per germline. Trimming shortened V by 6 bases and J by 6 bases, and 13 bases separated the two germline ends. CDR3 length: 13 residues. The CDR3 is CASSPTGEDTQYF. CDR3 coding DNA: TGTGCCAGCAGCCCCACGGGAGAGGATACGCAGTATTTT.

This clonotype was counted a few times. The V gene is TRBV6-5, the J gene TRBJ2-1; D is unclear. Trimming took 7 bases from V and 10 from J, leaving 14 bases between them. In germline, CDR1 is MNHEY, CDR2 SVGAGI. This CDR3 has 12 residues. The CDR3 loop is CASTGPAGEQFF. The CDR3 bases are TGTGCCAGCACCGGACCCGCCGGGGAGCAGTTCTTC.

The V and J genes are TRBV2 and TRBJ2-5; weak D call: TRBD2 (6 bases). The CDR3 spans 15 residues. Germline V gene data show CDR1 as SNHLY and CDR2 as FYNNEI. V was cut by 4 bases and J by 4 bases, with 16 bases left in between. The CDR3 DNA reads TGTGCCAGCAGTGGGCCGGGAGAGGGTGGAGAGACCCAGTACTTC. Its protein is CASSGPGEGGETQYF.